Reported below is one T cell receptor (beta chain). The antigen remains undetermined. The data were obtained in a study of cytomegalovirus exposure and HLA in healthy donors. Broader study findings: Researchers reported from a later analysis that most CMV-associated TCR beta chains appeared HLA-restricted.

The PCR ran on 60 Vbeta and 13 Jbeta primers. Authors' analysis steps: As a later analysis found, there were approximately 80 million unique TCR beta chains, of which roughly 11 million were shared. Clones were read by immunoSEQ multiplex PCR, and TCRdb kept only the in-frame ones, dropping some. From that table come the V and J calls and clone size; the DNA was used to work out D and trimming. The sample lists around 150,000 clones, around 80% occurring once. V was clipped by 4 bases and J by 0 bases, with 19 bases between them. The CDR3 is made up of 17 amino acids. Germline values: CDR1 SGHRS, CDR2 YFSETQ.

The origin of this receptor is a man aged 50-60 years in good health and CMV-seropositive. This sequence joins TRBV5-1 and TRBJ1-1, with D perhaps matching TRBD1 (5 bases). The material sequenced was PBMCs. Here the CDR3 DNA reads TGCGCCAGCAGCCCGCTGTTGCAGGGAGGGGTGAACACTGAAGCTTTCTTT. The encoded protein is CASSPLLQGGVNTEAFF.